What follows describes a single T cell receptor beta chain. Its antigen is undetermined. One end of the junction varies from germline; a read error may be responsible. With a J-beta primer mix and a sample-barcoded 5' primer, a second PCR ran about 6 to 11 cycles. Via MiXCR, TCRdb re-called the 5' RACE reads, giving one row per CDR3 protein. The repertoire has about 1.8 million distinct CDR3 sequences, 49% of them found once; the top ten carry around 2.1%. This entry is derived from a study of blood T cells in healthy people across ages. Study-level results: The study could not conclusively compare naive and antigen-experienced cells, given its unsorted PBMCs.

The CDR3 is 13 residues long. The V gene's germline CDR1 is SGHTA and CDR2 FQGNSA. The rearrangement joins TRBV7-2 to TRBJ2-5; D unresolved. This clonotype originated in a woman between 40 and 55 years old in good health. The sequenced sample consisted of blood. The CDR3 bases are TGTGCCAGCAGCCCACCGGGCCAAGTGACCCAGTACTTC. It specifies CASSPPGQVTQYF.